Below, 6 T cell receptor beta chains from the same sample are listed, as sequenced in a study of blood T cell repertoires in COVID-19. Using immunoSEQ multiplex PCR, the repertoire was profiled, and TCRdb retains in-frame clones only, with some absent. The sample shows about 15,000 clones, around 85% of them seen only once. The specimen was peripheral blood. The receptors originated from a man in his 70s in a cohort sampled during active COVID-19.

The chain links TRBV7-8 to TRBJ1-1; 9 bases map to TRBD1. V was pared by 4 bases and J by 1 base, with 4 bases of the junction left unmatched. CDR1 and CDR2 (germline): SGHVS, FQNEAQ. The CDR3 spans 15 residues. DNA for the CDR3: TGTGCCAGCAGCTCCTACAGGGGGCGGAACACTGAAGCTTTCTTT. Protein sequence: CASSSYRGRNTEAFF.

This sequence joins TRBV6-5 and TRBJ1-4; maybe TRBD1 (6 bases). The germline V gene has CDR1 MNHEY and CDR2 SVGAGI. The CDR3 has 15 residues. The ends were cut back, 6 bases at V and 0 bases at J, with 11 bases in the middle. CDR3 bases: TGTGCCAGCAGGACCGGGACAACAACTAATGAAAAACTGTTTTTT. This codes for CASRTGTTTNEKLFF.

V usage is TRBV30 and J usage is TRBJ2-7, with 7 bases identical to TRBD1. V dropped 3 bases and J dropped 2; count of bases not matched to a gene: 4. The CDR3 is 13 amino acids. CDR1 GTSNPN and CDR2 SVGIG come from the germline V gene (reference sequence). CDR3 in amino acids: CAWRYGQAYEQYF. For the CDR3, the DNA is TGTGCCTGGAGGTACGGACAGGCCTACGAGCAGTACTTC.

The sample holds one count of this clone. V is TRBV5-1 and J is TRBJ2-1, with no clear D. V was shortened by 0 bases and J by 8 bases, with 12 bases between the two germline ends. This CDR3 has 14 residues. Germline V gene sequence: CDR1 SGHRS, CDR2 YFSETQ. CDR3 sequence reads: CASSLGHTVDEQFF. CDR3 sequence (DNA): TGCGCCAGCAGCTTGGGACATACTGTGGATGAGCAGTTCTTC.

V usage is TRBV10-3 and J usage is TRBJ2-1; D might be TRBD1 (6 bases). Trimming removed 3 bases at V and 0 bases at J, with 15 bases between. Germline lookup yields CDR1 ENHRY and CDR2 SYGVKD. CDR3 length: 17 residues. The CDR3 nucleotides are TGTGCCATCAGTGATATGAGGGGGTTGGGCTCCTACAATGAGCAGTTCTTC. It translates to CAISDMRGLGSYNEQFF.

This clone was seen a handful of times. V usage is TRBV28 and J usage is TRBJ2-7; 8 nucleotides align to TRBD1. Germline values: CDR1 MDHEN, CDR2 SYDVKM. The CDR3 totals 14 residues. The J segment lost 2 bases and the V segment lost 5 bases, leaving 5 bases of the junction unmatched. CDR3 nucleotides: TGTGCCAGCAGTACCGGACAGGGAACCTACGAGCAGTACTTC. Translation: CASSTGQGTYEQYF.